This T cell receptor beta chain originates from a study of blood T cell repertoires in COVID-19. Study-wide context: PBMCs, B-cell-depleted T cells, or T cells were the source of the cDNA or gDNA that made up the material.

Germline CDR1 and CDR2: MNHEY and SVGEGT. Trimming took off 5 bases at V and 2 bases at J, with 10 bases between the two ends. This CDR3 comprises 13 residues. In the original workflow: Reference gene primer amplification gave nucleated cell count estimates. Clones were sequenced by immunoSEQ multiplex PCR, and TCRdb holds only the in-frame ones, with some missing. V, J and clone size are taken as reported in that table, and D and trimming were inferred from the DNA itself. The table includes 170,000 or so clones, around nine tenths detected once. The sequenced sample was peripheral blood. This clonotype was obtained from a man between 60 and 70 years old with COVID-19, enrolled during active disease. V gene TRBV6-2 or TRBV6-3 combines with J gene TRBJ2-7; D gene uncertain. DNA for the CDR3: TGTGCCAGCAGTCGGCTAGTAACCTACGAGCAGTACTTC. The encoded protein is CASSRLVTYEQYF.